This T cell receptor beta chain was obtained from a study of vaccination and CD4 T cells after COVID-19. Study summary: With a range of 35 to 161, the median interval from diagnosis to drawing post-COVID samples was 101 days.

This sample's treatment: roughly 11-day PBMC culture with coronavirus spike peptide pools or control peptides (ViraFEST assay). After being plated at two million per well, PBMCs were cultured with roughly 9.3 IU/ml IL-2 and about 10 ug/ml peptide pools. There are 15 residues in the CDR3. Trimming removed 0 bases from V and 2 bases from J, with 8 bases in between. Germline CDR1 and CDR2: LNHNV and YYDKDF (reference sequence). On this clonotype: Its antigen remains unidentified.

The Oncomine TCR Beta short-read assay was applied to DNA of cultured CD4+ T cells. After culture, CD4+ T cells served as the source for genomic DNA extraction. TCRdb called the PCR reads again in MiXCR, with one record for every CDR3 protein. Found here are 20,000 to 25,000 distinct CDR3 sequences, 66% of them singletons; the top ten hold approximately 3.7%. The receptor comes from a human donor who had recovered from COVID-19. The chain combines TRBV15 with TRBJ1-5; no reliable D call. The sequenced sample consisted of CD4+ T cells from blood, cultured in vitro. The CDR3 is CATSRDILGNQPQHF. DNA for the CDR3: TGTGCCACCAGCAGAGATATCTTAGGCAATCAGCCCCAGCATTTT. Full variable domain (missing parts from reference TRBV15 and TRBJ1-5): DAMVIQNPRYQVTQFGKPVTLSCSQTLNHNVMYWYQQKSSQAPKLLFHYYDKDFNNEADTPDNFQSRRPNTSFCFLDIRSPGLGDTAMYLCATSRDILGNQPQHFGDGTRLSIL.